These 8 T cell receptor beta chains originate from one sample sequenced in a study of CD8 T cells in ankylosing spondylitis. From the 5' RACE reads, TCRdb called clonotypes with MiXCR, one entry per CDR3 protein. The top ten clones hold 2.5% to 3% of a sample with 200,000 to 300,000 distinct CDR3 sequences, over 9.5% of them seen once. The sample was blood, either unsorted or a sorted T cell fraction (not recorded which). These receptors were taken from a male donor with ankylosing spondylitis or in good health (not recorded which).

Regarding this clonotype: A read error may be the cause here, since a much bigger clone is one base away. The gene calls are TRBV7-2 and TRBJ2-3, with D possibly being TRBD2 (5 bases). Between the trimmed V and J ends, which lost 2 bases and 0 bases, there was a span of 9 bases. This CDR3 has 15 amino acids. Germline-derived CDR1 and CDR2 are SGHTA and FQGNSA. The CDR3 coding sequence is TGTGCCAGCAGCTTACACGGGGATAGCACAGATACGCAGTATTTT. It specifies CASSLHGDSTDTQYF.

The rearrangement joins TRBV4-2 to TRBJ2-4; D gene uncertain. CDR3 size: 16 residues. V lost 0 bases to trimming and J lost 3 bases, with 12 bases between them. The germline CDR1 and CDR2 sequences are LGHNA and YNFKEQ. The CDR3 here is CASSQDLGLGKNIQYF. The CDR3 DNA sequence: TGTGCCAGCAGCCAAGATTTAGGGTTAGGCAAAAACATTCAGTACTTC.

There are many counts of this clonotype. This chain joins TRBV15 and TRBJ2-3; no clear D. Deletions cut 5 bases from V and 4 bases from J, with 16 bases between. This CDR3 comprises 15 residues. Germline values: CDR1 LNHNV, CDR2 YYDKDF (reference sequence). DNA for the CDR3: TGTGCCACCAGCCGATCGGGCGGTCTTCCAGATACGCAGTATTTT. As protein: CATSRSGGLPDTQYF.

This clonotype was recorded at least ten times. The V and J genes are TRBV29-1 and TRBJ2-1, with 7 bases aligning to TRBD2. Germline trimming cut 5 bases from V and 3 bases from J; bases unmatched to any gene: 7. The CDR3 extends over 14 amino acids. In germline, CDR1 is SQVTM, CDR2 ANQGSEA. In nucleotides, the CDR3 is TGCAGCGTTCCCCGGGAGGCCCGCTACAATGAGCAGTTCTTC. This codes for CSVPREARYNEQFF.

This clonotype was picked up many times. This chain connects TRBV4-1 to TRBJ2-7; 8 bases match TRBD1. Germline V gene lookup returns CDR1 MGHRA and CDR2 YSYEKL. The CDR3 runs to 15 residues. After removal of 0 bases from V and 2 bases from J, the junction contained 3 bases not matched to a gene. The CDR3 region is CASSQETGVPYEQYF. The CDR3 nucleotides read TGCGCCAGCAGCCAAGAGACAGGGGTACCCTACGAGCAGTACTTC.

The chain employs TRBV20-1 and TRBJ1-5; maybe TRBD1 (5 bases). V lost 1 base to trimming and J lost 1 base, with 14 bases between them. The CDR3 loop spans 16 amino acids. The germline gives CDR1 DFQATT, CDR2 SNEGSKA (reference sequence). The CDR3 loop is CSARGEQGRSNQPQHF. The DNA for the CDR3 is TGCAGTGCTAGAGGCGAGCAGGGAAGGAGCAATCAGCCCCAGCATTTT.

There are a few counts of this clonotype. The V call is TRBV4-2, the J call TRBJ1-5; D is unclear. The CDR3 contains 14 residues. The germline gives CDR1 LGHNA, CDR2 YNFKEQ. V was clipped by 3 bases and J by 4 bases, with 10 bases between them. CDR3 nucleotide sequence: TGTGCCAGCAGCCACGTGGCGGGAAATCAGCCCCAGCATTTT. It codes for CASSHVAGNQPQHF.

The table lists this clonotype with many counts. V is TRBV29-1 and J is TRBJ2-3, with 7 bases fitting TRBD2. With V trimmed by 7 bases and J by 2 bases, 9 bases remained unmatched. The CDR3 sequence is 14 residues long. CDR1 is SQVTM and CDR2 is ANQGSEA in the germline V gene. CDR3: CSAREGQLTDTQYF. The CDR3 region has the DNA TGCAGCGCGAGGGAGGGGCAGCTCACAGATACGCAGTATTTT.